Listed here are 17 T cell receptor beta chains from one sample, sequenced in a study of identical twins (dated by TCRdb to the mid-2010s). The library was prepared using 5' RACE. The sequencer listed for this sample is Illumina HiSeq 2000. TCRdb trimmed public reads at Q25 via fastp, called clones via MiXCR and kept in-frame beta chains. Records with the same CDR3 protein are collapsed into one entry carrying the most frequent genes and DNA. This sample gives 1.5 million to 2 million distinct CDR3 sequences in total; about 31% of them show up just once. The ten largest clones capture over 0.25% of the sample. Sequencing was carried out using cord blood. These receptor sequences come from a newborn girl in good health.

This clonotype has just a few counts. In nucleotides, the CDR3 is TGTGCCAGCAGCTTCACCGCGGCCCTGAACACTGAAGCTTTCTTT. This sequence encodes CASSFTAALNTEAFF. The chain is built from TRBV7-9 and TRBJ1-1; no clear D gene. The CDR3 is made up of 15 amino acids. CDR1 is SEHNR, CDR2 FQNEAQ, per germline (reference sequence). Trimming removed 3 bases from V and 0 bases from J, with 11 bases in between.

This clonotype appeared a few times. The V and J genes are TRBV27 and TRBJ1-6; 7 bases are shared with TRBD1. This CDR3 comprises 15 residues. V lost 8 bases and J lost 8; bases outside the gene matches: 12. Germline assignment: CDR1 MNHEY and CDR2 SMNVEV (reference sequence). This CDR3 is CASGKWWDRYSPLHF. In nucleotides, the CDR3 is TGTGCCAGCGGCAAGTGGTGGGACAGATATTCACCCCTCCACTTT.

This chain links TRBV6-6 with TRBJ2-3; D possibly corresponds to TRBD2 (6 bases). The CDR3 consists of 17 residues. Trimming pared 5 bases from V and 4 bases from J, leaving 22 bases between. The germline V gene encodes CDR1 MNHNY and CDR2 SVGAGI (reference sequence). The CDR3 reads CASSNPGRGAPPDTQYF. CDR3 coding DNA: TGTGCCAGCAGTAACCCGGGACGCGGGGCCCCCCCAGATACGCAGTATTTT.

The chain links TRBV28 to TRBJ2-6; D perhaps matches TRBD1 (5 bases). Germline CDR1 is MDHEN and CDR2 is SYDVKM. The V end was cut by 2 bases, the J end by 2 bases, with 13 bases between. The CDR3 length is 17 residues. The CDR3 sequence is CASSLNPGRAGANVLTF. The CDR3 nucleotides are TGTGCCAGCAGTTTAAATCCAGGGCGCGCTGGGGCCAACGTCCTGACTTTC.

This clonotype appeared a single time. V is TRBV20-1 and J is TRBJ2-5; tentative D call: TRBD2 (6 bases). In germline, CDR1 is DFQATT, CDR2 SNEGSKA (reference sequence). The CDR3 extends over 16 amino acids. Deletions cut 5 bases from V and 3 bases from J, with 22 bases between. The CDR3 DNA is TGCAGTGCTGCCCGGGGTGGTGGCACTAGCAAAGAGACCCAGTACTTC. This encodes CSAARGGGTSKETQYF.

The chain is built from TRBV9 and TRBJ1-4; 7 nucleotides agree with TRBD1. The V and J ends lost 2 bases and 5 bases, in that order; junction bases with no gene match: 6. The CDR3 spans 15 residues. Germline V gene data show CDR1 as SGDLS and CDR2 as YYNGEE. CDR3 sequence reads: CASSVWTGPNEKLFF. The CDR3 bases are TGTGCCAGCAGCGTCTGGACAGGCCCGAATGAAAAACTGTTTTTT.

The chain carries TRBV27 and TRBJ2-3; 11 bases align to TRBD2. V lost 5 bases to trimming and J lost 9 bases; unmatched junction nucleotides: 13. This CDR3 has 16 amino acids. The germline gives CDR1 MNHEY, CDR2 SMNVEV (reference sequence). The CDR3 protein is CASSPHLAGGAETQYF. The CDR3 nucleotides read TGTGCCAGCAGTCCACACCTAGCGGGAGGAGCGGAGACGCAGTATTTT.

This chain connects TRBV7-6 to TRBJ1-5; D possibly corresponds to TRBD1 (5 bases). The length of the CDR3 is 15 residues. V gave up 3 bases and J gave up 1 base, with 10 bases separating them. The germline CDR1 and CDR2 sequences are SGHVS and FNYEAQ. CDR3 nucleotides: TGTGCCAGCAGCTTGAGGCCAGGGAGCAATCAGCCCCAGCATTTT. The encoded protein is CASSLRPGSNQPQHF.

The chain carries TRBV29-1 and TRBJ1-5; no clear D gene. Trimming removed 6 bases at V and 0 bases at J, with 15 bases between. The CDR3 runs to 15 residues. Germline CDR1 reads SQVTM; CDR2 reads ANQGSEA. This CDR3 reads CSVATGPNSNQPQHF. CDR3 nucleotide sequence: TGCAGCGTCGCCACGGGCCCGAATAGCAATCAGCCCCAGCATTTT.

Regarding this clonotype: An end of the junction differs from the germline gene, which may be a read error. CDR3 region: CSARVGLAGLQETQCF. CDR3 nucleotide sequence: TGCAGTGCTAGAGTGGGACTAGCGGGGCTACAAGAGACCCAGTGCTTC. The rearrangement uses TRBV20-1 and TRBJ2-5; 13 bases agree with TRBD2. The CDR3 has 16 amino acids. CDR1 and CDR2 from the germline V gene are DFQATT and SNEGSKA (reference sequence).

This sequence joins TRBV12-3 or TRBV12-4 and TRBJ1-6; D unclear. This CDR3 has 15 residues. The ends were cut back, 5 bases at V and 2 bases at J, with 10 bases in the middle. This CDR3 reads CASSPRRAYNSPLHF. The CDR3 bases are TGTGCCAGCAGTCCCAGGAGGGCCTATAATTCACCCCTCCACTTT.

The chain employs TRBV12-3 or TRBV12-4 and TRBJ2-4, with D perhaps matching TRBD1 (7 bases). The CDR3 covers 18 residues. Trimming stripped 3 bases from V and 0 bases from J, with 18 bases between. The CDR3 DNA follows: TGTGCCAGCAGTTTTGTCGTGACAGGGCGGGGAGCCAAAAACATTCAGTACTTC. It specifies CASSFVVTGRGAKNIQYF.

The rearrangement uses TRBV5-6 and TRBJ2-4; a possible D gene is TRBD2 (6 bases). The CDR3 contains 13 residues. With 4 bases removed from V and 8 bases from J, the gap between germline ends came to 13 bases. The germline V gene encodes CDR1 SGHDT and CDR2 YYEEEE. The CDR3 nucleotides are TGTGCCAGCAGCCTGCGTACGGGGGACATTCAGTACTTC. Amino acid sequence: CASSLRTGDIQYF.

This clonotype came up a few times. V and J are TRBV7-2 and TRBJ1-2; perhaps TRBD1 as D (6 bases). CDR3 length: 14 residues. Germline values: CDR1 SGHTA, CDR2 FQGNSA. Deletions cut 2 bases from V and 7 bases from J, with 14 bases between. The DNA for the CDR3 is TGTGCCAGCAGCTTAACCTCAGGGGTTGGTGGCTACACCTTC. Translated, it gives CASSLTSGVGGYTF.

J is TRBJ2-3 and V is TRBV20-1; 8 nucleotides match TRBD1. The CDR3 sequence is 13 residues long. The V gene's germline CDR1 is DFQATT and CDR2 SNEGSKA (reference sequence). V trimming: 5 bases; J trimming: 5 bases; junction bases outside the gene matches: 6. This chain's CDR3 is CSAFRGQKDTQYF. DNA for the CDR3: TGCAGTGCTTTCAGGGGGCAGAAAGATACGCAGTATTTT.

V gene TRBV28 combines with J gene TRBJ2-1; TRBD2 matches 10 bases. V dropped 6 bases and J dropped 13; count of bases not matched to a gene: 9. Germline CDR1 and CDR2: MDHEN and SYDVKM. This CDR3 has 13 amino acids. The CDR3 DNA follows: TGTGCCAGCAGCCCCGGGACTAGCGAGACCCAGTTCTTC. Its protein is CASSPGTSETQFF.

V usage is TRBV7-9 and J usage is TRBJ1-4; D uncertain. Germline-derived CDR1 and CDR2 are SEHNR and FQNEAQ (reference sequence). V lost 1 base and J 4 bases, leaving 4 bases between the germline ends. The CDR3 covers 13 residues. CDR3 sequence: CASSLVLNEKLFF. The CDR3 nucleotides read TGTGCCAGCAGCTTAGTTCTTAATGAAAAACTGTTTTTT. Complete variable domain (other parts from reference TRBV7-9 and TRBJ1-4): DTGVSQNPRHKITKRGQNVTFRCDPISEHNRLYWYRQTLGQGPEFLTYFQNEAQLEKSRLLSDRFSAERPKGSFSTLEIQRTEQGDSAMYLCASSLVLNEKLFFGSGTQLSVL.